This TCR beta chain came from a study of CD8 T cells in Susac syndrome. Bulk CD8+ and CD4+ cells came from magnetic negative isolation; CD8+ TEMRA by FACS. The CDR3 covers 15 residues. Germline V lookup: CDR1 SGHTA, CDR2 FQGNSA. With 5 bases removed from V and 0 bases from J, the gap between germline ends came to 11 bases. Random hexamers were used to reverse transcribe 0.5 to 1 ug of RNA. Each CDR3 protein is one row after TCRdb ran MiXCR on the immunoSEQ multiplex PCR reads. The sample has under 150,000 distinct CDR3 sequences; 85% to 95% are singletons. This chain joins TRBV7-2 and TRBJ1-5; a weak D match, TRBD1 (5 bases). This receptor was taken from a human donor in good health. Material for sequencing was CD8+ T cells from PBMCs. The CDR3 DNA reads as TGTGCCAGCAGCGACGGACACGCTAGCAATCAGCCCCAGCATTTT. Translation gives CASSDGHASNQPQHF.